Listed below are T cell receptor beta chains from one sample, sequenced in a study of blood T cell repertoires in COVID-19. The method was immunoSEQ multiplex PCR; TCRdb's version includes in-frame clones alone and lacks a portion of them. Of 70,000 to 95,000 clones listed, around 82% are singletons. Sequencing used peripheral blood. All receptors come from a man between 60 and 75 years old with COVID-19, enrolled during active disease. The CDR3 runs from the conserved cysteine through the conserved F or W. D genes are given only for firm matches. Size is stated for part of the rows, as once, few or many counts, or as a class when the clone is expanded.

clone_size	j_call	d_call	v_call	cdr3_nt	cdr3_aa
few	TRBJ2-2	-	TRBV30	TGTGCCTGGATGCGGGGCGCGAACACCGGGGAGCTGTTTTTT	CAWMRGANTGELFF
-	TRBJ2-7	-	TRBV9	TGTGCCAGCGGGCGAGGGCCCTACGAGCAGTACTTC	CASGRGPYEQYF
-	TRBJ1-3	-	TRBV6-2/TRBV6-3	TGTGCCAGCAGCCTTGGGACTCTCTCTGGAAACACCATATATTTT	CASSLGTLSGNTIYF
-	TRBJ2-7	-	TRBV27	TGTGCCAGCAGGGGGCAGGAGCCCTCCTCCGAGCAGTACTTC	CASRGQEPSSEQYF
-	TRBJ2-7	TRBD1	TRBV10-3	TGTGCCACCAAAGGCTCCGGACAGGGAATTCGACTTGCCTACGAGCAGTACTTC	CATKGSGQGIRLAYEQYF
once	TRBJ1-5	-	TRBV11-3	TGTGCCAGCAGCCGGACAGACAATCAGCCCCAGCATTTT	CASSRTDNQPQHF
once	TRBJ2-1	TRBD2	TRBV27	TGTGCCAGCAGTGGACTAGCGGGGACCAGGGAGTTCTTC	CASSGLAGTREFF
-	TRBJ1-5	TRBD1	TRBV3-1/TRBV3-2	TGTGCCAGCAGCCAAGATTTGGCAGGGGGACACCATCAGCCCCAGCATTTT	CASSQDLAGGHHQPQHF
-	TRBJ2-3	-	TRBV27	TGTGCCAGCAGTTTTGGCCTCACAGATACGCAGTATTTT	CASSFGLTDTQYF
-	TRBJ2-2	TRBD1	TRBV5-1	TGCGCCAGCAGCTTGGCCAGACAGGGTGAGGGAACCGGGGAGCTGTTTTTT	CASSLARQGEGTGELFF
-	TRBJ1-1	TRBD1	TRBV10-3	TGTGCCATCTCGCCCCGACAGGGCGGGGGGATGAACACTGAAGCTTTCTTT	CAISPRQGGGMNTEAFF
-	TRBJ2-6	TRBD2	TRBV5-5	TGTGCCAGCAGCTTTTTAGCGGGAAGCTCTGGGGCCAACGTCCTGACTTTC	CASSFLAGSSGANVLTF
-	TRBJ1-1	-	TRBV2	TGTGCCAGCAGAGCAGGGATACTGAACACTGAAGCTTTCTTT	CASRAGILNTEAFF
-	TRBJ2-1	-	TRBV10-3	TGTGCCATCAGTGGGGGTGGAGGGAATGAGCAGTTCTTC	CAISGGGGNEQFF
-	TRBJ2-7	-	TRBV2	TGTGCCAGCAGCCGAGGATCCTACGAGCAGTACTTC	CASSRGSYEQYF
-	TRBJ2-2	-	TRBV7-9	TGTGCCAGCAGCCGACTGCGAACAGGCAATACCGGGGAGCTGTTTTTT	CASSRLRTGNTGELFF
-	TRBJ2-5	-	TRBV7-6	TGTGCCAGCAGCTTCCCCAAAATGCCATGGGGGGATAAAAAAGAGACCCAGTACTTC	CASSFPKMPWGDKKETQYF
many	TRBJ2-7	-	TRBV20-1	TGCAGTGCTAGTAAGGGGGGGAGGGTGTCCTACGAGCAGTACTTC	CSASKGGRVSYEQYF